This T cell receptor (beta chain) was documented in a study of shared clonotypes between healthy human individuals. CDR1 SGHTA and CDR2 FQGTGA come from the germline V gene. This CDR3 has 16 residues. Comments on this clone: Relative to the germline gene, one junction end is altered; a read error may explain this.

Genomic DNA (from each subset) was split evenly across several immunoSEQ plates. In the study's own analysis: ImmunoSEQ junction-only sequences lacked quality scores, so their filtering differed. Data came from immunoSEQ multiplex PCR; TCRdb stores just in-frame clones and leaves some out. V and J calls and clone size are given by that table; D and trimming were obtained from the DNA. The repertoire holds 400,000 to 600,000 clones, 75% to 80% seen once, with 9.5% to 15% in the top ten. J is TRBJ2-5 and V is TRBV7-3; tentative D call: TRBD1 (6 bases). The better agreement between TRBJ2-7 and the DNA end casts doubt on the J call. Sequenced input: PBMCs. The sequence was collected from a woman aged 40 to 50 in good health. Some clones in this sample may be carry-over from other donors' samples. CDR3 sequence: CASSRDRQVPSYEQYF. The CDR3 nucleotides read TGCGCCAGCAGCCGGGACCGACAGGTACCCTCCTACGAGCAGTACTTC.